This TCR beta chain originates from a study of early T cells in non-severe SARS-CoV-2 infection. TCRdb itself ran the 5' RACE reads through MiXCR, one entry per CDR3 protein. This table has around 61,000 distinct CDR3 sequences, 10% to 13% appearing once. This clonotype was counted ten times or more. Trimming removed 3 bases from V and 8 bases from J; junction bases left unmatched: 8. The germline V gene has CDR1 SQVTM and CDR2 ANQGSEA. The CDR3 contains 13 residues. The chain uses TRBV29-1 and TRBJ2-7; 9 nucleotides match TRBD1. Sequencing input: whole blood. This receptor was obtained from an adult who was a healthcare worker with PCR-confirmed SARS-CoV-2 infection or an uninfected control (not recorded which). CDR3 DNA: TGCAGCGTTGACGTGGACAGGGGATTCCAGCAGTACTTC. Protein sequence: CSVDVDRGFQQYF.